This T cell receptor beta chain was sequenced for a study of CD8 T cells in ankylosing spondylitis. Study results and caveats: CD8+ by phenotype, disease-linked clones were relatively rare in peripheral blood. Significant enrichment of disease-linked clones was reportedly seen in matched ankylosing spondylitis synovial fluid. Earlier authors reported some of these motif variants in reactive arthritis synovial fluid and blood. Ankylosing spondylitis blood appeared to carry a characteristic TCR beta motif of several highly homologous variants.

CDR1 LGHDT and CDR2 YNNKEL come from the germline V gene (reference sequence). This CDR3 comprises 16 residues. V dropped 1 base and J dropped 6; count of bases not matched to a gene: 6. TCRdb itself ran the 5' RACE reads through MiXCR, one entry per CDR3 protein. The data show about 240,000 distinct CDR3 sequences, around 9.2% seen once. This clonotype was found many times. Antigen: not known. The chain employs TRBV3-1 and TRBJ2-7; 13 nucleotides align to TRBD2. Sequenced sample: blood, either unsorted or a sorted T cell fraction (not recorded which). The TCR comes from a male donor with ankylosing spondylitis or in good health (not recorded which). In nucleotides, the CDR3 is TGTGCCAGCAGCCAAGGTGGACTAGCGGGAGCGGGCGAGCAGTACTTC. Translation gives CASSQGGLAGAGEQYF.